This note documents a single T cell receptor (beta chain) sequence. Its antigen is not known. This sample was taken from a study of circulating and synovial CD4+ cells in juvenile arthritis. Broader study findings: Circulating pathogenic-like lymphocytes shared a substantially higher fraction of CDR3 sequences with synovium than bulk blood. Bulk blood CD4 repertoires were more diverse than these. Overlap with synovium rose as more T cells were sequenced. Vbeta family usage analysis did not detect the pathogenic-like versus bulk difference.

V was trimmed by 7 bases and J by 8 bases, leaving 18 bases between them. The CDR3 totals 14 residues. Germline V gene data show CDR1 as SNHLY and CDR2 as FYNNEI. Measured with immunoSEQ multiplex PCR; TCRdb has only the in-frame clones, and not every one. The table records about 33,000 clones, about 96% of them present only once. The sample was CD4+ T cells from blood. The source is a human donor with juvenile idiopathic arthritis. This rearrangement joins TRBV2 to TRBJ2-4; TRBD2 is a possible D gene (5 bases). CDR3 amino acids: CASTPREPTDIQYF. Here the CDR3 DNA reads TGTGCCAGCACTCCTAGGGAGCCAACAGACATTCAGTACTTC. Combining the CDR3 with reference TRBV2 and TRBJ2-4 gives the whole variable domain EPEVTQTPSHQVTQMGQEVILRCVPISNHLYFYWYRQILGQKVEFLVSFYNNEISEKSEIFDDQFSVERPDGSNFTLKIRSTKLEDSAMYFCASTPREPTDIQYFGAGTRLSVL.